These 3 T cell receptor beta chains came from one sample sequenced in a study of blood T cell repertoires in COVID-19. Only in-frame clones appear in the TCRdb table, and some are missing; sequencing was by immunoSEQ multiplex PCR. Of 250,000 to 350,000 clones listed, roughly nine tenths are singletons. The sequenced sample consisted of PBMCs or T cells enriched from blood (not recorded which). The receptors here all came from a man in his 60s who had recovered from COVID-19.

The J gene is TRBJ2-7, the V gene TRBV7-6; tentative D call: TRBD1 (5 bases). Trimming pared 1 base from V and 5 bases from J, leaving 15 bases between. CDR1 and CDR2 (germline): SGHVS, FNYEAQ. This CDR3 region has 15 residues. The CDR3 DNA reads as TGTGCCAGCAGCTTAGAGACAGAACGCGTAGACGAGCAGTACTTC. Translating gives CASSLETERVDEQYF.

The CDR3 sequence is CASSFGRGRVIEQFF. In DNA, the CDR3 is TGTGCCAGCAGCTTCGGCAGGGGGCGCGTGATTGAGCAGTTCTTC. The rearrangement uses TRBV11-3 and TRBJ2-1; 8 bases line up with TRBD1. The V segment lost 3 bases and the J segment 9 bases; nucleotides outside the gene matches: 10. Germline-derived CDR1 and CDR2 are SGHNT and YENEEA. This CDR3 region has 15 residues.

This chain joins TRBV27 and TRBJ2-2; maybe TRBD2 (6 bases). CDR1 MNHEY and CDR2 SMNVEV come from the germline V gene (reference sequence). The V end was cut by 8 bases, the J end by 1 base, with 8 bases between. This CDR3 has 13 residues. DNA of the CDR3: TGTGCCAGCGTGGGGGGGAACACCGGGGAGCTGTTTTTT. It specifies CASVGGNTGELFF.